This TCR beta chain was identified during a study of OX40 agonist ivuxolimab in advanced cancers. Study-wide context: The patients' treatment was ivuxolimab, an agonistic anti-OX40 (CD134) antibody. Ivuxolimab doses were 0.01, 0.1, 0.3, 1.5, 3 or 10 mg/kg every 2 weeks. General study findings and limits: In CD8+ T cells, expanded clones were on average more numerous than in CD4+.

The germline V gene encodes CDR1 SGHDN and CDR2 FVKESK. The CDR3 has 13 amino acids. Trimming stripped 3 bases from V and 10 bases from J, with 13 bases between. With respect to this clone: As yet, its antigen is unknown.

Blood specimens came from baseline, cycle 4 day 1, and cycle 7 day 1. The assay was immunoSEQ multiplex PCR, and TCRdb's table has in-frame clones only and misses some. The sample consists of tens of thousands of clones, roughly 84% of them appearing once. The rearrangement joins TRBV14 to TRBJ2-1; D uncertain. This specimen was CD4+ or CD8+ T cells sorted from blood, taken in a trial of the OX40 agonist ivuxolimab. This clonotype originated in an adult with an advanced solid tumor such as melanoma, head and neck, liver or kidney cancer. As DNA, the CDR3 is TGTGCCAGCAGCCAGCCGGGCCCGGTGGAGCAGTTCTTC. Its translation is CASSQPGPVEQFF.